A selection of T cell receptor beta chains follows, all from one sample in a study of post-analysis software for immune sequencing data. TCRdb re-called the PCR reads with MiXCR, one entry per CDR3 protein. Seen here are some 260,000 distinct CDR3 sequences, 36% observed once, and the top ten hold around 4.8%. The sample taken for sequencing was blood. Receptors originate from a girl aged 10 to 17 with multiple sclerosis. Each CDR3 is given with its conserved first and last residue. A D gene is named only where the DNA matches it firmly. The listing skips clone size in some rows; elsewhere it reads once, few, many or a size class.

v_gene: TRBV18
j_gene: TRBJ2-3
d_gene: NA
abundance: many
len: 15
CDR3aa: CASSPVRISTDTQYF
CDR3nt: TGTGCCAGCTCACCGGTCAGGATTAGCACAGATACGCAGTATTTT

v_gene: TRBV28
j_gene: TRBJ1-1
d_gene: NA
abundance: NA
len: 14
CDR3aa: CASSLQGLGIEAFF
CDR3nt: TGTGCCAGCAGTTTGCAGGGGCTCGGCATTGAAGCTTTCTTT

v_gene: TRBV6-1
j_gene: TRBJ1-5
d_gene: TRBD1
abundance: NA
len: 16
CDR3aa: CASSDKTGAGNQPQHF
CDR3nt: TGTGCCAGCAGTGACAAAACAGGGGCCGGCAATCAGCCCCAGCATTTT

v_gene: TRBV12-3/TRBV12-4
j_gene: TRBJ2-1
d_gene: NA
abundance: many
len: 12
CDR3aa: CASRNEYNEQFF
CDR3nt: TGTGCCAGCAGAAACGAGTACAATGAGCAGTTCTTC

v_gene: TRBV7-8
j_gene: TRBJ1-2
d_gene: NA
abundance: many
len: 14
CDR3aa: CASSLEGGHYGYTF
CDR3nt: TGTGCCAGCAGCTTAGAAGGGGGGCACTATGGCTACACCTTC

v_gene: TRBV5-1
j_gene: TRBJ2-3
d_gene: NA
abundance: NA
len: 13
CDR3aa: CASRSSGTDTQYF
CDR3nt: TGCGCCAGCAGGTCAAGTGGCACAGATACGCAGTATTTT

v_gene: TRBV4-1
j_gene: TRBJ2-2
d_gene: NA
abundance: many
len: 14
CDR3aa: CASSQDIPPGELFF
CDR3nt: TGCGCCAGCAGCCAAGATATACCCCCCGGGGAGCTGTTTTTT

v_gene: TRBV24-1
j_gene: TRBJ2-5
d_gene: TRBD1
abundance: many
len: 13
CDR3aa: CATGTGGQETQYF
CDR3nt: TGTGCCACCGGGACAGGGGGCCAAGAGACCCAGTACTTC

v_gene: TRBV21-1
j_gene: TRBJ2-7
d_gene: NA
abundance: few
len: 8
CDR3aa: CMAYEQYF
CDR3nt: TGTATGGCCTACGAGCAGTACTTC

v_gene: TRBV25-1
j_gene: TRBJ2-3
d_gene: TRBD1
abundance: many
len: 19
CDR3aa: CASSVGVIGTGGPTDTQYF
CDR3nt: TGTGCCAGCAGTGTCGGGGTGATCGGGACAGGGGGTCCCACAGATACGCAGTATTTT

v_gene: TRBV5-1
j_gene: TRBJ2-1
d_gene: TRBD2
abundance: many
len: 17
CDR3aa: CASSLVASGGAYNEQFF
CDR3nt: TGCGCCAGCAGCTTGGTAGCTAGCGGGGGGGCCTACAATGAGCAGTTCTTC

v_gene: TRBV7-9
j_gene: TRBJ2-1
d_gene: TRBD2
abundance: many
len: 15
CDR3aa: CASSLAGLATPEQFF
CDR3nt: TGTGCCAGCAGCTTAGCAGGACTAGCAACCCCTGAGCAGTTCTTC

v_gene: TRBV13
j_gene: TRBJ1-4
d_gene: NA
abundance: many
len: 14
CDR3aa: CASERGFANEKLFF
CDR3nt: TGTGCCAGCGAACGGGGCTTCGCTAATGAAAAACTGTTTTTT

v_gene: TRBV24-1
j_gene: TRBJ2-2
d_gene: NA
abundance: NA
len: 16
CDR3aa: CATSGGGTVNTGELFF
CDR3nt: TGTGCCACCAGTGGAGGAGGGACAGTGAACACCGGGGAGCTGTTTTTT

v_gene: TRBV7-2
j_gene: TRBJ2-7
d_gene: NA
abundance: NA
len: 13
CDR3aa: CASSLERLDRQYF
CDR3nt: TGTGCCAGCAGCTTAGAACGCCTGGATCGGCAGTACTTC

v_gene: TRBV12-3/TRBV12-4
j_gene: TRBJ2-2
d_gene: NA
abundance: few
len: 15
CDR3aa: CASSLVSGDTGELFF
CDR3nt: TGTGCCAGCAGTTTAGTTTCAGGGGACACCGGGGAGCTGTTTTTT

v_gene: TRBV10-3
j_gene: TRBJ2-5
d_gene: NA
abundance: many
len: 12
CDR3aa: CATGPAQETQYF
CDR3nt: TGTGCCACCGGCCCGGCCCAAGAGACCCAGTACTTC

v_gene: TRBV29-1
j_gene: TRBJ2-3
d_gene: NA
abundance: NA
len: 15
CDR3aa: CSVPPGLINTDTQYF
CDR3nt: TGCAGCGTCCCACCCGGACTTATAAACACAGATACGCAGTATTTT

v_gene: TRBV4-1
j_gene: TRBJ2-1
d_gene: TRBD2
abundance: many
len: 17
CDR3aa: CASSQVQGLAGSNEQFF
CDR3nt: TGCGCCAGCAGCCAAGTACAAGGACTAGCGGGTTCCAATGAGCAGTTCTTC

v_gene: TRBV20-1
j_gene: TRBJ2-1
d_gene: TRBD2
abundance: many
len: 13
CDR3aa: CSTGTSGSNEQFF
CDR3nt: TGCAGCACCGGGACTAGCGGGAGCAATGAGCAGTTCTTC

v_gene: TRBV2
j_gene: TRBJ1-1
d_gene: NA
abundance: many
len: 12
CDR3aa: CASNVEGTEAFF
CDR3nt: TGTGCCAGCAACGTGGAAGGCACTGAAGCTTTCTTT

v_gene: TRBV20-1
j_gene: TRBJ2-1
d_gene: NA
abundance: many
len: 14
CDR3aa: CSALDPTGGNEQFF
CDR3nt: TGCAGTGCCCTCGACCCGACTGGGGGGAATGAGCAGTTCTTC

v_gene: TRBV5-1
j_gene: TRBJ1-1
d_gene: TRBD1
abundance: NA
len: 13
CDR3aa: CASSTDRVTEAFF
CDR3nt: TGCGCCAGCAGCACCGACAGGGTTACTGAAGCTTTCTTT

v_gene: TRBV10-3
j_gene: TRBJ2-5
d_gene: NA
abundance: NA
len: 13
CDR3aa: CAISGGGGETQYF
CDR3nt: TGTGCCATCAGCGGTGGCGGCGGGGAGACCCAGTACTTC

v_gene: TRBV28
j_gene: TRBJ2-3
d_gene: TRBD2
abundance: NA
len: 19
CDR3aa: CATRTLLAGGTTSTDTQYF
CDR3nt: TGTGCCACCAGAACTCTACTAGCGGGGGGTACTACTAGCACAGATACGCAGTATTTT

v_gene: TRBV14
j_gene: TRBJ2-1
d_gene: TRBD2
abundance: few
len: 21
CDR3aa: CASSQDRGKPTSGRWYNEQFF
CDR3nt: TGTGCCAGCAGCCAAGATCGGGGGAAACCCACTAGCGGGAGATGGTATAATGAGCAGTTCTTC

v_gene: TRBV2
j_gene: TRBJ2-1
d_gene: TRBD2
abundance: many
len: 14
CDR3aa: CASNREGHVDEQFF
CDR3nt: TGTGCCAGCAATCGGGAGGGCCATGTAGATGAGCAGTTCTTC

v_gene: TRBV12-3/TRBV12-4
j_gene: TRBJ2-7
d_gene: TRBD1
abundance: NA
len: 13
CDR3aa: CASSLGTGREQYF
CDR3nt: TGTGCCAGCAGTTTGGGGACAGGCCGGGAGCAGTACTTC